The 26 T cell receptor beta chains presented below share a single source sample, sequenced in a study of spatial heterogeneity in lung cancer. TCRdb ran MiXCR on the 5' RACE reads and lists one entry per CDR3 protein. The data hold some 37,000 distinct CDR3 sequences, with 7.5% to 8% observed a single time. Time point in this sample: sample taken at primary tumor resection. Material: PBMCs, obtained at surgery. The receptors were gathered from a male donor with early-stage non-small cell lung cancer.

The rearrangement links TRBV11-1 to TRBJ1-2; D uncertain. Trimming took 0 bases from V and 1 from J, leaving 6 bases between them. The CDR3 runs to 14 residues. CDR1 and CDR2 from the germline V gene are SGHAT and FQDESV (reference sequence). Written as DNA, the CDR3 is TGTGCCAGCAGCTTAGCCGGACGTAACTATGGCTACACCTTC. Its translation is CASSLAGRNYGYTF.

In this sample, this clonotype turned up many times. The gene calls are TRBV10-3 and TRBJ1-5; D possibly corresponds to TRBD1 (6 bases). CDR3 length: 12 amino acids. V gave up 6 bases and J gave up 6 bases, with 9 bases separating them. In germline, CDR1 is ENHRY, CDR2 SYGVKD. The CDR3 nucleotides read TGTGCCATCAGCACGACAGGTCAGCCCCAGCATTTT. This sequence encodes CAISTTGQPQHF.

This clonotype was found many times. This sequence joins TRBV29-1 and TRBJ1-1; the D gene is possibly TRBD1 (6 bases). The CDR3 spans 12 residues. Germline CDR1 is SQVTM and CDR2 is ANQGSEA. The V and J ends lost 4 bases and 4 bases respectively, with 10 bases between them. The chain's CDR3 is CSVAGGATEAFF. The CDR3 DNA reads as TGCAGCGTTGCCGGGGGGGCCACTGAAGCTTTCTTT.

This clonotype was detected many times. The chain has TRBV30 and TRBJ1-4; no reliable D call. Looked up from germline, CDR1 is GTSNPN and CDR2 is SVGIG (reference sequence). With 5 bases removed from V and 7 bases from J, the gap between germline ends came to 11 bases. CDR3 length: 12 amino acids. As DNA, the CDR3 is TGTGCCTGGGATTATGGAGGTGAAAAACTGTTTTTT. Translated, it gives CAWDYGGEKLFF.

The genes are TRBV30 and TRBJ1-2; weak D call: TRBD1 (5 bases). Germline CDR1 GTSNPN, CDR2 SVGIG (reference sequence). The CDR3 loop spans 13 amino acids. Trimming removed 2 bases at V and 3 bases at J, with 10 bases between. The CDR3: CAWSPGRDYGYTF. CDR3 in DNA: TGTGCCTGGAGTCCGGGGCGTGACTATGGCTACACCTTC.

The genes are TRBV6-5 and TRBJ1-2; TRBD1 aligns across 7 bases. The CDR3 has 14 residues. V gave up 4 bases and J gave up 3 bases; unmatched junction bases: 5. Germline assignment: CDR1 MNHEY and CDR2 SVGAGI. DNA of the CDR3: TGTGCCAGCAGTTCCTGGGGGACAGACTATGGCTACACCTTC. Amino acid sequence: CASSSWGTDYGYTF.

This clonotype was observed many times. The chain joins TRBV5-1 to TRBJ2-2; possible D gene TRBD1, 5 bases. V gave up 1 base and J gave up 4 bases, with 14 bases separating them. CDR1 and CDR2 (germline): SGHRS, YFSETQ. This CDR3 comprises 16 residues. The CDR3: CASSLYRTPATGELFF. In nucleotides, the CDR3 is TGCGCCAGCAGCTTGTATAGGACACCTGCCACCGGGGAGCTGTTTTTT.

To note about this clonotype: A clone one base away is much larger, so this may be a read error. The V call is TRBV20-1, the J call TRBJ2-3, with D perhaps matching TRBD1 or TRBD2 (5 bases each). Per the germline V gene, CDR1 is DFQATT and CDR2 is SNEGSKA (reference sequence). The CDR3 is made up of 10 amino acids. The CDR3 coding sequence is TGCAGTGCCGGGGCAGATACGGAGTATTTT. Translated, it gives CSAGADTEYF.

This clonotype was seen many times. The chain carries TRBV24-1 and TRBJ2-2; D gene unclear. CDR1 is KGHDR and CDR2 is SFDVKD in the germline V gene. V dropped 4 bases and J dropped 1 base, with 9 bases sitting between them. The CDR3 contains 15 residues. DNA of the CDR3: TGTGCCACCAGTGACCCGGACGGGAACACCGGGGAGCTGTTTTTT. Its protein is CATSDPDGNTGELFF.

At least ten counts were recorded for this clonotype. The chain has TRBV5-1 and TRBJ2-3; tentative D call: TRBD2 (6 bases). Germline CDR1 is SGHRS and CDR2 is YFSETQ. The V and J ends lost 5 bases and 2 bases respectively, with 15 bases between them. The length of the CDR3 is 15 residues. The CDR3 region is CASRTVGSLTDTQYF. The DNA for the CDR3 is TGCGCCAGCAGGACTGTCGGGAGCCTCACAGATACGCAGTATTTT. Filled out from reference TRBV5-1 and TRBJ2-3, the complete variable domain reads KAGVTQTPRYLIKTRGQQVTLSCSPISGHRSVSWYQQTPGQGLQFLFEYFSETQRNKGNFPGRFSGRQFSNSRSEMNVSTLELGDSALYLCASRTVGSLTDTQYFGPGTRLTVL.

This clonotype has a count of ten or more. This sequence joins TRBV4-3 and TRBJ2-7, with 7 bases fitting TRBD1. Germline trimming cut 1 base from V and 1 base from J; bases unmatched to any gene: 7. CDR1 LGHNA and CDR2 YSLEER come from the germline V gene. CDR3 length: 16 residues. CDR3 in amino acids: CASSQGTVGQSYEQYF. The CDR3 DNA sequence: TGCGCCAGCAGCCAAGGTACGGTGGGACAGTCCTACGAGCAGTACTTC.

The rearrangement uses TRBV20-1 and TRBJ1-5; 9 nucleotides agree with TRBD1. CDR3 length: 15 residues. V was clipped by 3 bases and J by 1 base; unmatched bases: 4. CDR1 DFQATT and CDR2 SNEGSKA come from the germline V gene (reference sequence). CDR3 residues: CSARRGTGSNQPQHF. The CDR3 DNA reads as TGCAGTGCTAGGCGAGGGACAGGGAGCAATCAGCCCCAGCATTTT.

The chain joins TRBV6-2 or TRBV6-3 to TRBJ2-3, with D tentatively TRBD1 (6 bases). V was clipped by 6 bases and J by 3 bases, with 22 bases between them. The CDR3 has 17 amino acids. Per the germline V gene, CDR1 is MNHEY and CDR2 is SVGEGT. This CDR3 reads CASRTKPGPRGTDTQYF. The CDR3 DNA sequence: TGTGCCAGCAGGACGAAGCCAGGCCCCAGGGGTACAGATACGCAGTATTTT.

The rearrangement joins TRBV11-2 to TRBJ1-1; D unresolved. Germline V lookup: CDR1 SGHAT, CDR2 FQNNGV. V was clipped by 4 bases and J by 3 bases, with 9 bases between them. This CDR3 has 13 residues. The CDR3 sequence is CASSWALDTEAFF. The CDR3 coding sequence is TGTGCCAGCAGCTGGGCGCTTGACACTGAAGCTTTCTTT.

This clonotype occurred a few times. The CDR3 sequence: CASSQILAGGSDEQFF. CDR3 nucleotide sequence: TGTGCCAGCAGCCAAATACTAGCGGGAGGGTCGGATGAGCAGTTCTTC. V usage is TRBV4-2 and J usage is TRBJ2-1, with 13 bases identical to TRBD2. CDR1 and CDR2 (germline): LGHNA, YNFKEQ. Unmatched junction bases numbered 6, after V lost 2 bases and J lost 8 bases. The CDR3 is 16 residues long.

This clonotype showed up many times. This sequence joins TRBV7-2 and TRBJ1-4, with 8 bases lining up with TRBD1. J was trimmed by 7 bases and V by 5 bases; bases with no gene match: 9. The CDR3 totals 15 residues. Germline CDR1 reads SGHTA; CDR2 reads FQGNSA. In nucleotides, the CDR3 is TGTGCCAGCAGCGTGGCCGGGACAGGACCTGAAAAACTGTTTTTT. Translating gives CASSVAGTGPEKLFF.

This clonotype was seen more than once but under ten times. The rearrangement joins TRBV29-1 to TRBJ1-1, with D unresolved. The germline gives CDR1 SQVTM, CDR2 ANQGSEA. The CDR3 contains 17 residues. V was pared by 3 bases and J by 0 bases, with 20 bases between. The CDR3 loop is CSVESGNVFGVNTEAFF. CDR3 nucleotide sequence: TGCAGCGTTGAGTCCGGGAATGTGTTTGGGGTGAACACTGAAGCTTTCTTT.

Ten or more counts support this clonotype. The V gene is TRBV29-1, the J gene TRBJ1-1; D uncertain. The V gene's germline CDR1 is SQVTM and CDR2 ANQGSEA. V was shortened by 7 bases and J by 1 base, with 10 bases between the two germline ends. The CDR3 extends over 12 amino acids. The CDR3 DNA sequence: TGCAGCGGAACAGTAACGAACACTGAAGCTTTCTTT. It yields the protein CSGTVTNTEAFF.

This clonotype has a count of ten or more. The chain employs TRBV28 and TRBJ2-5; the D is unclear. The germline gives CDR1 MDHEN, CDR2 SYDVKM. Trimming stripped 2 bases from V and 1 base from J, with 11 bases between. The CDR3 consists of 15 residues. In nucleotides, the CDR3 is TGTGCCAGCAGTTTAGCTCTCGGACGCCAAGAGACCCAGTACTTC. It specifies CASSLALGRQETQYF.

About this clonotype itself: A much larger clone differs by one base, so this may be a read error. As DNA, the CDR3 is TGTGCCAGCGGCGCCGAGGAGACTAGTACAGATACGCAGTATTTT. It yields the protein CASGAEETSTDTQYF. The chain uses TRBV2 and TRBJ2-3; D may be TRBD2 (6 bases). The CDR3 length is 15 residues. CDR1 and CDR2 (germline): SNHLY, FYNNEI. V was clipped by 8 bases and J by 3 bases, with 18 bases between them.

This clonotype was observed at least ten times. The CDR3 region has the DNA TGTGCCAGCTCACCAGTCTCGAACACTGAAGCTTTCTTT. This translates into CASSPVSNTEAFF. The gene calls are TRBV18 and TRBJ1-1; D unresolved. Trimming stripped 2 bases from V and 1 base from J, with 5 bases between. Per germline, CDR1 KGHSH and CDR2 LQKENI. CDR3 length: 13 amino acids.

This clonotype has a handful of counts. The chain carries TRBV9 and TRBJ2-3; D may match TRBD1 or TRBD2 (5 bases each). Germline V gene sequence: CDR1 SGDLS, CDR2 YYNGEE. This CDR3 comprises 14 residues. V lost 0 bases and J lost 6, with 11 bases in between. The DNA of the CDR3 is TGTGCCAGCAGCGTAGGAGGGGCCGGGGATACGCAGTATTTT. It yields the protein CASSVGGAGDTQYF.

This clonotype has ten or more counts. The chain is built from TRBV4-3 and TRBJ2-3, with 7 positions matching TRBD2. The trim removed 6 bases at V and 4 bases at J, leaving 7 bases unmatched. The CDR3 has 14 amino acids. The germline V gene encodes CDR1 LGHNA and CDR2 YSLEER. The CDR3 protein is CASSVNGGSDTQYF. The CDR3 region has the DNA TGCGCCAGCAGTGTTAACGGGGGGTCAGATACGCAGTATTTT.

This clonotype was observed many times. The V call is TRBV30, the J call TRBJ1-1; no definite D call. Trimming pared 7 bases from V and 1 base from J, leaving 10 bases between. The germline CDR1 and CDR2 sequences are GTSNPN and SVGIG (reference sequence). The CDR3 is 12 residues long. The CDR3 nucleotides are TGTGCCTTAAGGGCGGGGAACACTGAAGCTTTCTTT. This gives the protein CALRAGNTEAFF. The whole variable domain, filled in from reference TRBV30 and TRBJ1-1, reads SQTIHQWPATLVQPVGSPLSLECTVEGTSNPNLYWYRQAAGRGLQLLFYSVGIGQISSEVPQNLSASRPQDRQFILSSKKLLLSDSGFYLCALRAGNTEAFFGQGTRLTVV.

Ten or more counts support this clonotype. The rearrangement links TRBV5-6 to TRBJ1-4; perhaps TRBD1 as D (6 bases). Germline-derived CDR1 and CDR2 are SGHDT and YYEEEE. CDR3 length: 15 residues. V was pared by 0 bases and J by 3 bases, with 9 bases between. The DNA of the CDR3 is TGTGCCAGCAGCTTGGCCGACAGGCCTAATGAAAAACTGTTTTTT. Residues: CASSLADRPNEKLFF.

This chain joins TRBV27 and TRBJ2-6; TRBD1 agrees at 10 bases. This CDR3 has 16 residues. Germline CDR1 reads MNHEY; CDR2 reads SMNVEV (reference sequence). Trimming at V came to 5 bases and at J to 0 bases, leaving 1 base not matched to a gene. The CDR3 sequence: CASSRQGASGANVLTF. For the CDR3, the DNA is TGTGCCAGCAGTCGACAGGGGGCCTCTGGGGCCAACGTCCTGACTTTC.